The clone carrying this TCR beta chain has more than one count but fewer than ten. This sample was taken from a study of T cell clones after liver transplantation. Profiling relied on immunoSEQ multiplex PCR, and the TCRdb table lists in-frame clones only, not all of them. The sample yields about 58,000 clones, about 73% seen once. Trimming took 0 bases from V and 8 from J, leaving 8 bases between them. The length of the CDR3 is 13 residues. The germline V gene encodes CDR1 MGHDK and CDR2 SYGVNS. This clonotype originated in a human patient who received a liver transplant. The graft donor may account for some of the T cells. The sample in question was CD4+ T cells from blood, obtained at the approximately 16-month timepoint. The V and J genes are TRBV25-1 and TRBJ1-5, with TRBD1 as a possible D gene (5 bases). The CDR3 reads CASSEYGGEPQHF. CDR3 nucleotides: TGTGCCAGCAGTGAATACGGGGGAGAGCCCCAGCATTTT.